The 32 T cell receptor beta chains presented below share a single source sample, sequenced in a study of T cell repertoires in cytomegalovirus infection. TCRdb independently ran MiXCR on the reads; one entry per CDR3 protein. The data show 250,000 to 300,000 distinct CDR3 sequences, approximately 15% seen once. The sample was PBMCs. Every receptor here comes from a human donor in good health (CMV status not recorded). Some clones in this sample may be carry-over from other donors' samples.

This clonotype has only a few counts. J is TRBJ2-2 and V is TRBV10-3; tentative D call: TRBD2 (5 bases). The CDR3 covers 13 residues. The germline gives CDR1 ENHRY, CDR2 SYGVKD. V was clipped by 10 bases and J by 6 bases, with 15 bases between them. The CDR3 reads CASRNGNSGELFF. DNA for the CDR3: TGTGCCAGCCGGAACGGGAATTCCGGGGAGCTGTTTTTT.

The table lists this clonotype with a few counts. J is TRBJ2-3 and V is TRBV6-1, with no clear D. Germline CDR1 reads MNHNS; CDR2 reads SASEGT. Trimming took 1 base from V and 1 from J, leaving 9 bases between them. The CDR3 spans 15 residues. CDR3 protein: CASSEEQIRTDTQYF. CDR3 DNA sequence: TGTGCCAGCAGTGAAGAGCAGATCCGCACAGATACGCAGTATTTT.

There are many counts of this clonotype. V and J are TRBV7-8 and TRBJ2-5; D possibly uses TRBD1 or TRBD2 (5 bases each). The germline CDR1 and CDR2 sequences are SGHVS and FQNEAQ. Trimming left V 5 bases short and J 5 bases short, with 12 bases between. This CDR3 comprises 13 residues. The DNA of the CDR3 is TGTGCCAGCAGCCTACAATGGGGGGAGACCCAGTACTTC. Translating it yields CASSLQWGETQYF.

As to this clonotype: Sequence at one end of the junction differs from germline and may be a read error. The rearrangement links TRBV7-2 to TRBJ1-3; TRBD1 might be the D (5 bases). The length of the CDR3 is 15 residues. Germline V gene lookup returns CDR1 SGHTA and CDR2 FQGNSA. This CDR3 reads CASSLRAGRGNTMYF. CDR3 nucleotide sequence: TGTGCCAGCAGCTTACGAGCAGGGAGAGGAAACACCATGTATTTT.

This chain links TRBV6-6 with TRBJ1-6, with D possibly TRBD1 on 6 matching bases. The germline gives CDR1 MNHNY, CDR2 SVGAGI (reference sequence). The CDR3 runs to 13 residues. Trimming cost V 6 bases and J 12 bases, with 15 bases left between them. The CDR3 DNA is TGTGCCAGCAGGTACAGGGAGGGGGAACCCCTCCACTTT. Amino acids: CASRYREGEPLHF.

In this sample, this clonotype turned up many times. The rearrangement uses TRBV6-2 or TRBV6-3 and TRBJ2-1; tentative D call: TRBD2 (6 bases). CDR1 and CDR2 from the germline V gene are MNHEY and SVGEGT. This CDR3 is 16 amino acids long. Trimming took 5 bases from V and 0 from J, leaving 14 bases between them. The CDR3 protein is CASSGPGRTSYNEQFF. The CDR3 region has the DNA TGTGCCAGCAGTGGACCAGGGAGGACCTCCTACAATGAGCAGTTCTTC.

The J gene is TRBJ1-6, the V gene TRBV4-2; D is unclear. The length of the CDR3 is 15 residues. Germline assignment: CDR1 LGHNA and CDR2 YNFKEQ. The V end was cut by 6 bases, the J end by 5 bases, with 14 bases between. CDR3 loop: CASRSGGHNNSPLHF. CDR3 bases: TGTGCCAGCAGGTCGGGTGGCCACAATAATTCACCCCTCCACTTT.

This clonotype has a count of ten or more. The rearrangement uses TRBV29-1 and TRBJ2-7, with 7 bases aligning to TRBD2. The CDR3 runs 15 residues. V was clipped by 7 bases and J by 7 bases; unmatched bases: 19. From germline, CDR1 is SQVTM and CDR2 ANQGSEA. CDR3 sequence: CSAQGGEGLAGEQYF. The CDR3 DNA reads TGCAGCGCGCAGGGAGGGGAGGGCCTGGCGGGGGAGCAGTACTTC.

The sample holds many counts of this clonotype. The genes are TRBV6-2 or TRBV6-3 and TRBJ2-7; TRBD1 agrees at 8 bases. Germline CDR1 MNHEY, CDR2 SVGEGT. The J segment lost 2 bases and the V segment lost 3 bases, leaving 12 bases of the junction unmatched. The CDR3 runs to 17 residues. The CDR3: CASSYTLRGPRTYEQYF. CDR3 nucleotide sequence: TGTGCCAGCAGTTATACTCTCAGGGGGCCTAGGACCTACGAGCAGTACTTC.

Only a few counts were recorded for this clonotype. The gene calls are TRBV6-1 and TRBJ1-1; D possibly corresponds to TRBD1 (5 bases). Trimming removed 4 bases from V and 0 bases from J, with 12 bases in between. The CDR3 covers 15 residues. From germline, CDR1 is MNHNS and CDR2 SASEGT. The CDR3 region has the DNA TGTGCCAGCAGTGCGACAGAGGGAGTGAACACTGAAGCTTTCTTT. Its translation: CASSATEGVNTEAFF.

Notes on this clonotype: The CDR3 ends on some other residue instead of the conserved phenylalanine or tryptophan, so this is likely a read error. The V call is TRBV28, the J call TRBJ2-1; 9 bases map to TRBD2. Trimming at V came to 2 bases and at J to 5 bases, leaving 10 bases not matched to a gene. This CDR3 has 17 amino acids. Germline CDR1 MDHEN, CDR2 SYDVKM. CDR3: CASSLPGTSTEDNEQFL. CDR3 DNA sequence: TGTGCCAGCAGTTTACCCGGGACTAGCACTGAGGACAATGAGCAGTTCTTA.

This clonotype was counted ten times or more. The chain employs TRBV28 and TRBJ1-4; D is possibly TRBD1 (5 bases). The germline CDR1 and CDR2 sequences are MDHEN and SYDVKM. There are 15 residues in the CDR3. Trimming shortened V by 3 bases and J by 5 bases, and 13 bases separated the two germline ends. This CDR3 reads CASSLFGAQNEKLFF. Here the CDR3 DNA reads TGTGCCAGCAGTTTGTTCGGGGCCCAAAATGAAAAACTGTTTTTT.

This clonotype was counted only a few times. This sequence joins TRBV18 and TRBJ1-1; D might be TRBD1 (5 bases). The V gene's germline CDR1 is KGHSH and CDR2 LQKENI. V was trimmed by 0 bases and J by 4 bases, leaving 9 bases between them. The CDR3 covers 14 residues. CDR3 amino acids: CASSPPSRGTEAFF. The CDR3 DNA reads TGTGCCAGCTCACCACCGTCAAGGGGCACTGAAGCTTTCTTT. Based on the CDR3 plus reference TRBV18 and TRBJ1-1, the full variable domain is NAGVMQNPRHLVRRRGQEARLRCSPMKGHSHVYWYRQLPEEGLKFMVYLQKENIIDESGMPKERFSAEFPKEGPSILRIQQVVRGDSAAYFCASSPPSRGTEAFFGQGTRLTVV.

This clonotype was counted once. At one boundary the junction diverges from the germline segment, which might be a read error. The rearrangement uses TRBV29-1 and TRBJ1-2; D possibly corresponds to TRBD1 (6 bases). Germline V gives CDR1 SQVTM, CDR2 ANQGSEA. The CDR3 spans 17 residues. The CDR3, as DNA: TGCGGCGTTGGGGGCCAGCGGGAGGACAGCTCGACCTATGGCTACACCTTC. This translates into CGVGGQREDSSTYGYTF.

The count of this clonotype is one. The J gene is TRBJ1-2, the V gene TRBV20-1; possibly TRBD1 for D (6 bases). CDR3 size: 16 residues. V lost 0 bases and J lost 8, with 22 bases in between. Germline-derived CDR1 and CDR2 are DFQATT and SNEGSKA (reference sequence). CDR3 sequence (DNA): TGCAGTGCTAGAGATTCGCAAACAACAGGGATTGGGGGCTACACCTTC. Its protein is CSARDSQTTGIGGYTF.

This clonotype has a count of ten or more. The rearrangement uses TRBV6-1 and TRBJ2-7, with D tentatively TRBD2 (6 bases). Per the germline V gene, CDR1 is MNHNS and CDR2 is SASEGT. This CDR3 spans 15 amino acids. V was pared by 6 bases and J by 0 bases, with 15 bases between. This chain's CDR3 is CASSHPAGSSYEQYF. The CDR3 DNA is TGTGCCAGCAGCCACCCCGCGGGGAGCTCCTACGAGCAGTACTTC.

Many counts were recorded for this clonotype. For the CDR3, the DNA is TGTGCCAGCAGTGAAGCACGGGAACCAGATACGCAGTATTTT. Translated, it gives CASSEAREPDTQYF. The rearrangement joins TRBV6-1 to TRBJ2-3; TRBD2 might be the D (5 bases). V was clipped by 0 bases and J by 4 bases, with 8 bases between them. This CDR3 contains 14 residues. Looked up from germline, CDR1 is MNHNS and CDR2 is SASEGT.

The chain couples TRBV15 to TRBJ2-3, with 9 bases aligning to TRBD2. The CDR3 extends over 17 amino acids. With 0 bases clipped from V and 6 bases from J, the junction kept 10 bases outside the gene matches. CDR1 LNHNV and CDR2 YYDKDF come from the germline V gene (reference sequence). DNA of the CDR3: TGTGCCACCAGCAGAGATTCGCGGGGGGGCCGTAGGGATACGCAGTATTTT. Protein product: CATSRDSRGGRRDTQYF.

This clonotype was seen a few times. The chain joins TRBV20-1 to TRBJ2-1; D call uncertain. The V gene's germline CDR1 is DFQATT and CDR2 SNEGSKA (reference sequence). The CDR3 covers 12 residues. V lost 4 bases and J lost 4, with 8 bases in between. The CDR3 sequence: CSATGRYNEQFF. For the CDR3, the DNA is TGCAGTGCTACAGGACGGTACAATGAGCAGTTCTTC.

This clonotype was observed a few times. The chain has TRBV6-2 or TRBV6-3 and TRBJ2-1, with 8 bases fitting TRBD2. CDR3 length: 15 residues. Germline CDR1 is MNHEY and CDR2 is SVGEGT. V was pared by 0 bases and J by 7 bases, with 5 bases of the junction left unmatched. CDR3 sequence: CASSYSPGLGNEQFF. CDR3 coding DNA: TGTGCCAGCAGTTACTCCCCGGGACTAGGTAATGAGCAGTTCTTC.

The chain uses TRBV29-1 and TRBJ2-5; D remains unclear. Germline loops: CDR1 SQVTM, CDR2 ANQGSEA. The V and J ends lost 1 base and 1 base respectively, with 7 bases between them. This CDR3 contains 13 residues. CDR3 DNA sequence: TGCAGCGTTGAAGGGGCAGTCCAAGAGACCCAGTACTTC. This encodes CSVEGAVQETQYF.

The chain couples TRBV2 to TRBJ1-1; D is unresolved. The length of the CDR3 is 12 residues. Germline-derived CDR1 and CDR2 are SNHLY and FYNNEI. V lost 6 bases and J lost 0, with 5 bases in between. The CDR3: CASRYMNTEAFF. CDR3 DNA sequence: TGTGCCAGCAGGTACATGAACACTGAAGCTTTCTTT.

This clonotype has at least ten counts. The rearrangement uses TRBV7-2 and TRBJ1-6; D is unclear. V gave up 3 bases and J gave up 6 bases, with 9 bases separating them. The CDR3 spans 14 residues. Germline V lookup: CDR1 SGHTA, CDR2 FQGNSA. For the CDR3, the DNA is TGTGCCAGCAGCTTTTTCGGGCGTAATTCACCCCTCCACTTT. Protein product: CASSFFGRNSPLHF.

There are a few counts of this clonotype. The gene calls are TRBV25-1 and TRBJ1-4; D is possibly TRBD1 (5 bases). CDR1 is MGHDK and CDR2 is SYGVNS in the germline V gene. The CDR3 length is 15 residues. Trimming stripped 6 bases from V and 8 bases from J, with 19 bases between. CDR3 nucleotides: TGTGCCAGCAGCGTTACCGCAGGGCTTTCCGAAAAACTGTTTTTT. It codes for CASSVTAGLSEKLFF.

At least ten counts were recorded for this clonotype. The chain uses TRBV7-2 and TRBJ2-7; 8 positions agree with TRBD1. This CDR3 has 14 amino acids. With V trimmed by 11 bases and J by 1 base, 10 bases remained unmatched. Looked up from germline, CDR1 is SGHTA and CDR2 is FQGNSA. This CDR3 is CASARTGISYEQYF. The CDR3 DNA follows: TGTGCCTCAGCCCGGACAGGGATATCCTACGAGCAGTACTTC.

This clonotype showed up many times. The chain uses TRBV7-2 and TRBJ2-1; no definite D call. The V end was cut by 2 bases, the J end by 0 bases, with 8 bases between. CDR1 and CDR2 (germline): SGHTA, FQGNSA. The CDR3 has 15 residues. As DNA, the CDR3 is TGTGCCAGCAGCTTAATTGGAAGCTCCTACAATGAGCAGTTCTTC. Translation: CASSLIGSSYNEQFF.

CDR3 region: CASSLIPGAGQPQHF. CDR3 nucleotide sequence: TGTGCCAGCAGTTTAATTCCGGGGGCCGGGCAGCCCCAGCATTTT. The gene calls are TRBV28 and TRBJ1-5; D is perhaps TRBD1 (6 bases). This CDR3 has 15 residues. Between the trimmed V and J ends, which lost 2 bases and 7 bases, there was a span of 15 bases. The germline CDR1 and CDR2 sequences are MDHEN and SYDVKM. Combining the CDR3 with reference TRBV28 and TRBJ1-5 gives the whole variable domain DVKVTQSSRYLVKRTGEKVFLECVQDMDHENMFWYRQDPGLGLRLIYFSYDVKMKEKGDIPEGYSVSREKKERFSLILESASTNQTSMYLCASSLIPGAGQPQHFGDGTRLSIL.

The chain recombines TRBV5-1 with TRBJ1-4; D is undetermined. The length of the CDR3 is 13 residues. Germline V lookup: CDR1 SGHRS, CDR2 YFSETQ. The V and J ends lost 4 bases and 1 base respectively, with 5 bases between them. CDR3 sequence reads: CASSPLTNEKLFF. The DNA for the CDR3 is TGCGCCAGCAGCCCCCTAACTAATGAAAAACTGTTTTTT.

This clonotype was seen repeatedly, ten times or more. The rearrangement joins TRBV7-6 to TRBJ2-4; perhaps TRBD2 as D (7 bases). The CDR3 totals 16 residues. V lost 5 bases and J 6 bases, leaving 20 bases between the germline ends. The germline gives CDR1 SGHVS, CDR2 FNYEAQ. Here the CDR3 DNA reads TGTGCCAGCAGCCCGGACACCGCCGGGGGGCCAAACATTCAGTACTTC. It translates to CASSPDTAGGPNIQYF.

The sample holds a few counts of this clonotype. J is TRBJ1-5 and V is TRBV15; D is ambiguous. Trimming shortened V by 1 base and J by 6 bases, and 7 bases separated the two germline ends. The CDR3 is 13 residues long. Germline V gene lookup returns CDR1 LNHNV and CDR2 YYDKDF (reference sequence). The CDR3 spells CATSRGWGQPQHF. The CDR3 bases are TGTGCCACCAGCAGAGGTTGGGGTCAGCCCCAGCATTTT.

The chain joins TRBV2 to TRBJ1-4; D uncertain. Trimming took off 2 bases at V and 3 bases at J, with 10 bases between the two ends. The CDR3 has 15 residues. In germline, CDR1 is SNHLY, CDR2 FYNNEI. CDR3 nucleotides: TGTGCCAGCAGTGAAATCGGGATGCCTAATGAAAAACTGTTTTTT. Encoded protein: CASSEIGMPNEKLFF.

This clonotype was found many times. This CDR3 reads CSARPRTGIHEQYF. Written as DNA, the CDR3 is TGCAGTGCCAGGCCCCGGACAGGGATCCACGAGCAGTACTTC. This sequence joins TRBV20-1 and TRBJ2-7; 8 bases are shared with TRBD1. Germline V CDR1 and CDR2: DFQATT, SNEGSKA (reference sequence). The J segment lost 5 bases and the V segment lost 6 bases, leaving 12 bases of the junction unmatched. The CDR3 runs 14 residues.